These 28 T cell receptor beta chains originate from one sample sequenced in a study of T cells in Graves' hyperthyroidism and ophthalmopathy. RNA transcripts provided the source from which TCR beta CDR3 regions were amplified. TCR CDR3 regions were first amplified by RT-PCR with HTBI primers. TCRdb re-derived calls from the multiplex PCR reads in MiXCR, one entry per CDR3 protein. This table has under 750,000 distinct CDR3 sequences, around 20% appearing once. The sample comprised blood. The origin of the receptors is a woman aged 50 to 65 with Graves' hyperthyroidism that later progressed to Graves' ophthalmopathy.

At least ten counts were recorded for this clonotype. V gene TRBV3-1 combines with J gene TRBJ2-5, with D tentatively TRBD1 or TRBD2 (6 bases each). Trimming removed 3 bases from V and 4 bases from J, with 18 bases in between. The CDR3 totals 16 residues. Germline V CDR1 and CDR2: LGHDT, YNNKEL (reference sequence). The CDR3 protein is CASSQGGTYQRETQYF. CDR3 coding DNA: TGTGCCAGCAGCCAGGGCGGGACATACCAGCGAGAGACCCAGTACTTC.

This clonotype was seen repeatedly, ten times or more. The chain uses TRBV30 and TRBJ1-6; TRBD1 is a possible D gene (5 bases). Germline CDR1 GTSNPN, CDR2 SVGIG (reference sequence). The CDR3 covers 13 residues. V was cut by 3 bases and J by 13 bases, with 16 bases left in between. The CDR3 protein is CAWRVKLGLPLHF. DNA of the CDR3: TGTGCCTGGAGAGTAAAACTGGGACTTCCCCTCCACTTT.

This clonotype has just a few counts. The chain is built from TRBV27 and TRBJ2-5; no clear D. The CDR3 loop spans 13 amino acids. Germline V gene data show CDR1 as MNHEY and CDR2 as SMNVEV (reference sequence). Deletions cut 6 bases from V and 1 base from J, with 9 bases between. CDR3 DNA: TGTGCCAGCAGGCCGGGCCTCCAAGAGACCCAGTACTTC. This codes for CASRPGLQETQYF.

This clonotype was detected a few times. The rearrangement links TRBV27 to TRBJ2-5; D might be TRBD1 (6 bases). Trimming cost V 3 bases and J 5 bases, with 19 bases left between them. Germline lookup yields CDR1 MNHEY and CDR2 SMNVEV (reference sequence). The CDR3 loop spans 16 amino acids. CDR3 sequence: CASSFAPGTPGETQYF. The CDR3 bases are TGTGCCAGCAGTTTCGCGCCCGGGACACCTGGGGAGACCCAGTACTTC.

The chain couples TRBV27 to TRBJ1-5; D is ambiguous. The CDR3 spans 15 residues. Trimming pared 6 bases from V and 7 bases from J, leaving 19 bases between. The V gene's germline CDR1 is MNHEY and CDR2 SMNVEV (reference sequence). CDR3 amino acids: CASSPGHQLAQPQHF. CDR3 in DNA: TGTGCCAGCAGCCCCGGGCATCAGCTTGCCCAGCCCCAGCATTTT.

This clonotype has a handful of counts. The chain carries TRBV12-3 or TRBV12-4 and TRBJ1-1, with 9 positions matching TRBD1. V shed 5 bases, J shed 3 bases, and the junction held 10 bases outside the gene matches. The CDR3 spans 16 residues. CDR3 DNA sequence: TGTGCCAGCAGTCTCCCTGGACAGGGGTTTTACACTGAAGCTTTCTTT. Translation gives CASSLPGQGFYTEAFF.

The chain links TRBV11-2 to TRBJ1-2; no reliable D call. CDR3 length equals 15 residues. Germline V gene lookup returns CDR1 SGHAT and CDR2 FQNNGV. V was trimmed by 3 bases and J by 0 bases, leaving 11 bases between them. CDR3 sequence: CASSFYEDPNYGYTF. CDR3 nucleotide sequence: TGTGCCAGCAGCTTTTATGAAGACCCTAACTATGGCTACACCTTC.

This clonotype was detected a few times. J is TRBJ2-2 and V is TRBV5-1; D is uncertain. Trimming took 0 bases from V and 3 from J, leaving 9 bases between them. CDR1 is SGHRS, CDR2 YFSETQ, per germline. This CDR3 is 15 amino acids long. Here the CDR3 reads CASSLVTKHTGELFF. The CDR3 DNA reads as TGCGCCAGCAGCTTGGTTACTAAGCACACCGGGGAGCTGTTTTTT.

The rearrangement uses TRBV30 and TRBJ1-1, with D perhaps TRBD1 (6 bases). Trimming pared 2 bases from V and 2 bases from J, leaving 9 bases between. This CDR3 has 13 amino acids. Germline CDR1 reads GTSNPN; CDR2 reads SVGIG (reference sequence). CDR3 coding DNA: TGTGCCTGGAGTCTGGACAGTAACACTGAAGCTTTCTTT. Its protein product is CAWSLDSNTEAFF.

The chain is built from TRBV6-1 and TRBJ1-1; the match to TRBD1 covers 7 bases. The CDR3 has 14 amino acids. Trimming cost V 3 bases and J 1 base; bases outside gene matches: 2. CDR1 MNHNS and CDR2 SASEGT come from the germline V gene. The chain's CDR3 is CASSDRDRNTEAFF. In DNA form, the CDR3 reads TGTGCCAGCAGTGACAGGGACAGGAACACTGAAGCTTTCTTT.

The rearrangement links TRBV6-1 to TRBJ2-2, with D perhaps matching TRBD1 (5 bases). V gave up 7 bases and J gave up 5 bases, with 20 bases separating them. The CDR3 covers 16 residues. CDR1 and CDR2 from the germline V gene are MNHNS and SASEGT. In DNA, the CDR3 is TGTGCCAGCACCCAGGTTTTTATAGGGGTGACCGGGGAGCTGTTTTTT. Its protein is CASTQVFIGVTGELFF.

There are a few counts of this clonotype. V gene TRBV4-1 combines with J gene TRBJ1-4, with 7 bases that match TRBD1. CDR3 length: 12 amino acids. Germline V gives CDR1 MGHRA, CDR2 YSYEKL. The ends lost 4 bases at V and 12 bases at J; junction bases unmatched: 5. The CDR3 is CASSPGQAQLFF. DNA of the CDR3: TGCGCCAGCAGCCCCGGACAGGCCCAACTGTTTTTT.

The sample holds many counts of this clonotype. The V call is TRBV7-3, the J call TRBJ2-3; 8 bases are a match to TRBD2. There are 15 residues in the CDR3. The germline V gene encodes CDR1 SGHTA and CDR2 FQGTGA. J gave up 1 base and V 3 bases, and 3 bases lay outside the gene matches. Here the CDR3 reads CASSFGRGGTDTQYF. DNA for the CDR3: TGTGCCAGCAGCTTCGGGCGGGGGGGCACAGATACGCAGTATTTT.

The chain carries TRBV14 and TRBJ2-5, with D possibly being TRBD1 (6 bases). The V gene lost 5 bases and the J gene lost 2 bases, with 15 bases spanning the gap. CDR1 and CDR2 (germline): SGHDN, FVKESK. This CDR3 is 15 amino acids long. The CDR3 protein is CASSTGHSRQETQYF. The CDR3 DNA reads TGTGCCAGCAGCACGGGACATTCCCGGCAAGAGACCCAGTACTTC.

The chain uses TRBV2 and TRBJ1-3; 7 nucleotides align to TRBD1. The junction had 2 bases not matched to a gene; V was cut back by 6 bases and J by 3 bases. Germline V gene sequence: CDR1 SNHLY, CDR2 FYNNEI. CDR3 length equals 13 residues. The CDR3 DNA sequence: TGTGCCAGCAGACAGGGGCTTGGAAACACCATATATTTT. It specifies CASRQGLGNTIYF. Full variable domain (remainder filled in from reference TRBV2 and TRBJ1-3): EPEVTQTPSHQVTQMGQEVILRCVPISNHLYFYWYRQILGQKVEFLVSFYNNEISEKSEIFDDQFSVERPDGSNFTLKIRSTKLEDSAMYFCASRQGLGNTIYFGEGSWLTVV.

This clonotype was seen at least ten times. V is TRBV20-1 and J is TRBJ1-1, with 8 bases fitting TRBD1. The CDR3 covers 12 residues. Germline CDR1 DFQATT, CDR2 SNEGSKA (reference sequence). V was pared by 7 bases and J by 3 bases, with 4 bases of the junction left unmatched. The chain's CDR3 is CSGIQGDTEAFF. The CDR3 DNA sequence: TGCAGTGGGATACAGGGGGACACTGAAGCTTTCTTT.

CDR3: CSVDGTSGGAGEQFF. CDR3 bases: TGCAGCGTCGACGGGACTAGCGGGGGGGCCGGTGAGCAGTTCTTC. V usage is TRBV29-1 and J usage is TRBJ2-1, with TRBD2 identical over 16 bases. V gave up 6 bases and J gave up 9 bases; unmatched junction bases: 8. This CDR3 has 15 residues. The germline gives CDR1 SQVTM, CDR2 ANQGSEA.

A few counts support this clonotype. This rearrangement joins TRBV6-1 to TRBJ2-6; D ambiguous. The V end lost 2 bases, the J end lost 0 bases, and 8 bases lay between the germline ends. The V gene's germline CDR1 is MNHNS and CDR2 SASEGT. The CDR3 contains 16 residues. CDR3 loop: CASSEFGSSGANVLTF. In DNA form, the CDR3 reads TGTGCCAGCAGTGAATTCGGCAGCTCTGGGGCCAACGTCCTGACTTTC.

V and J are TRBV6-4 and TRBJ2-1; 7 nucleotides agree with TRBD2. Germline values: CDR1 MRHNA, CDR2 SNTAGT. V lost 1 base and J lost 4; bases outside the gene matches: 4. CDR3 size: 15 residues. In DNA, the CDR3 is TGTGCCAGCAGTGACTTGGCTAGCGGTTACAATGAGCAGTTCTTC. Protein product: CASSDLASGYNEQFF.

The chain has TRBV19 and TRBJ2-1; 11 bases are a match to TRBD2. Trimming cost V 4 bases and J 10 bases; bases outside gene matches: 6. Germline CDR1 and CDR2: LNHDA and SQIVND (reference sequence). The CDR3 is made up of 14 amino acids. CDR3 nucleotides: TGTGCCAGTAGTAATAGCGGGGGGGCCCGGGAGCAGTTCTTC. This sequence encodes CASSNSGGAREQFF.

This clonotype was counted a few times. The chain carries TRBV6-1 and TRBJ1-5, with D unclear. CDR1 and CDR2 from the germline V gene are MNHNS and SASEGT. The CDR3 consists of 12 residues. The germline V and J ends were trimmed by 2 bases and 8 bases, with 7 bases remaining between them. The CDR3 reads CASSELPEPQHF. CDR3 nucleotides: TGTGCCAGCAGTGAACTCCCCGAGCCCCAGCATTTT.

V and J are TRBV4-1 and TRBJ1-4; D is unresolved. V was shortened by 1 base and J by 3 bases, with 0 bases between the two germline ends. Per germline, CDR1 MGHRA and CDR2 YSYEKL. This CDR3 comprises 12 residues. CDR3 sequence (DNA): TGCGCCAGCAGCCAAGCTAATGAAAAACTGTTTTTT. Its protein is CASSQANEKLFF.

This chain connects TRBV30 to TRBJ1-3, with unresolved D. This CDR3 is 11 amino acids long. Trimming shortened V by 3 bases and J by 10 bases, and 10 bases separated the two germline ends. Germline-derived CDR1 and CDR2 are GTSNPN and SVGIG (reference sequence). The CDR3 region is CAWSGGQTIYF. The CDR3 coding sequence is TGTGCCTGGAGCGGAGGTCAAACCATATATTTT.

Ten or more counts support this clonotype. Here the CDR3 DNA reads TGCGCCAGCAGCTCGGCAAGCATGAACACTGAAGCTTTCTTT. Encoded protein: CASSSASMNTEAFF. The chain links TRBV5-1 to TRBJ1-1; D gene unclear. The CDR3 totals 14 residues. Looked up from germline, CDR1 is SGHRS and CDR2 is YFSETQ. The V end lost 3 bases, the J end lost 0 bases, and 9 bases lay between the germline ends.

The CDR3 nucleotides read TGTGCCAGCAGTTGGCTAGCGGGGGACACCGGGGAGCTGTTTTTT. Translation: CASSWLAGDTGELFF. The chain uses TRBV6-2 or TRBV6-3 and TRBJ2-2, with TRBD2 matching 10 bases. With 4 bases clipped from V and 3 bases from J, the junction kept 2 bases outside the gene matches. The CDR3 covers 15 residues. Looked up from germline, CDR1 is MNHEY and CDR2 is SVGEGT.

This clonotype showed up many times. The chain employs TRBV28 and TRBJ2-7; tentative D call: TRBD2 (6 bases). Germline V gene sequence: CDR1 MDHEN, CDR2 SYDVKM. The CDR3 has 12 amino acids. V gave up 5 bases and J gave up 5 bases, with 10 bases separating them. CDR3 nucleotide sequence: TGTGCCAGCAGTCCTCCGGGGGACGAGCAGTACTTC. It codes for CASSPPGDEQYF.

The table lists this clonotype with many counts. V gene TRBV12-3 or TRBV12-4 combines with J gene TRBJ1-6; D is possibly TRBD1 (5 bases). The CDR3 is 14 residues long. Trimming shortened V by 5 bases and J by 8 bases, and 13 bases separated the two germline ends. This chain's CDR3 is CASSQGVMDSPLHF. CDR3 DNA sequence: TGTGCCAGCAGTCAGGGAGTGATGGATTCACCCCTCCACTTT.

A remark on this clonotype: One base away lies a much larger clone, so this may be a sequencing read error. The chain has TRBV11-2 and TRBJ1-1, with D possibly TRBD1 on 5 matching bases. Germline CDR1 and CDR2: SGHAT and FQNNGV. The germline V and J ends were trimmed by 5 bases and 0 bases, with 13 bases remaining between them. This CDR3 is 15 amino acids long. The CDR3 coding sequence is TGTGCCAGCAGCCGGGGGTACACACTGAACACTGAAGCTTTCTTT. Translated, it gives CASSRGYTLNTEAFF.